This TCR beta chain was retrieved from a study of shared clonotypes between healthy human individuals. The V end was cut by 11 bases, the J end by 1 base, with 17 bases between. Germline V lookup: CDR1 MNHNS, CDR2 SASEGT. This CDR3 comprises 14 residues. The team ran DNA from unsorted PBMCs on ten immunoSEQ deep assay plates for sequencing. Clones were sequenced by immunoSEQ multiplex PCR, and TCRdb holds only the in-frame ones, with some missing. The sample includes 550,000 to 600,000 clones, roughly 72% of them seen just once. The sample comprised PBMCs. V usage is TRBV6-1 and J usage is TRBJ1-1; D not certain. The source of this sequence is a woman aged 40 to 50 in good health. Some clones in this sample may be carry-over from other donors' samples. CDR3 loop: CACWVGAANTEAFF. CDR3 sequence (DNA): TGTGCCTGCTGGGTGGGAGCTGCGAACACTGAAGCTTTCTTT.